This T cell receptor beta chain was identified during a study of early T cells in non-severe SARS-CoV-2 infection. This clonotype was seen at least ten times. From the 5' RACE reads, TCRdb called clonotypes with MiXCR, one entry per CDR3 protein. The table shows around 30,000 distinct CDR3 sequences, with 5.5% to 7.5% occurring only once. The receptor's source is an adult who was a healthcare worker with PCR-confirmed SARS-CoV-2 infection or an uninfected control (not recorded which). Sequencing input: whole blood.

The CDR3 coding sequence is TGTGCCAGCAGCTTAGGGCCAGGCGATCTCTACGAGCAGTACTTC. Its protein product is CASSLGPGDLYEQYF. The chain carries TRBV7-2 and TRBJ2-7; D is ambiguous. Germline values: CDR1 SGHTA, CDR2 FQGNSA. The CDR3 consists of 15 residues. Trimming took off 1 base at V and 3 bases at J, with 13 bases between the two ends.